These 9 T cell receptor beta chains originate from one sample sequenced in a study of T cell responses to AZD1222 COVID-19 vaccine. Assay used: immunoSEQ multiplex PCR; TCRdb lists only in-frame clones, some missing. The repertoire holds roughly 36,000 clones, with about 89% as singletons. The sample here was peripheral blood, taken on day 0 of AZD1222 vaccination. All receptors come from an adult in good health.

The chain employs TRBV7-9 and TRBJ2-3, with D unresolved. Trimming cost V 5 bases and J 0 bases, with 12 bases left between them. The germline gives CDR1 SEHNR, CDR2 FQNEAQ (reference sequence). The CDR3 covers 15 residues. The CDR3 DNA follows: TGTGCCAGCAGCGCTCGTAAAACTAGCACAGATACGCAGTATTTT. Residues: CASSARKTSTDTQYF.

The V gene is TRBV6-2 or TRBV6-3, the J gene TRBJ2-7, with D unclear. Trimming cost V 2 bases and J 4 bases, with 12 bases left between them. CDR3 size: 14 residues. Per germline, CDR1 MNHEY and CDR2 SVGEGT. CDR3 DNA sequence: TGTGCCAGCAGTTACGAGACTCCTACTTACGAGCAGTACTTC. Translating it yields CASSYETPTYEQYF.

This clone occurred a few times. The V call is TRBV7-2, the J call TRBJ1-5; D remains unclear. The CDR3 runs to 16 residues. Germline V CDR1 and CDR2: SGHTA, FQGNSA. The ends were cut back, 1 base at V and 1 base at J, with 11 bases in the middle. The CDR3 loop reads CASSLGRVASNQPQHF. Written as DNA, the CDR3 is TGTGCCAGCAGCTTAGGAAGGGTGGCAAGCAATCAGCCCCAGCATTTT.

The chain couples TRBV5-8 to TRBJ1-4; D gene uncertain. V lost 0 bases and J lost 7, with 1 base in between. This CDR3 has 11 amino acids. The germline CDR1 and CDR2 sequences are SGHTS and YDEGEE. The CDR3 spells CASSLVEKLFF. CDR3 nucleotides: TGTGCCAGCAGCTTGGTTGAAAAACTGTTTTTT.

The chain carries TRBV5-8 and TRBJ2-3; no clear D gene. With 0 bases removed from V and 0 bases from J, the gap between germline ends came to 11 bases. There are 16 residues in the CDR3. Germline values: CDR1 SGHTS, CDR2 YDEGEE. DNA of the CDR3: TGTGCCAGCAGCTTGGCTTGGACGGCTAGCACAGATACGCAGTATTTT. Amino acid sequence: CASSLAWTASTDTQYF.

The chain links TRBV9 to TRBJ2-1; no reliable D call. Germline CDR1 and CDR2: SGDLS and YYNGEE. Trimming took off 0 bases at V and 6 bases at J, with 10 bases between the two ends. CDR3 length equals 14 residues. The chain's CDR3 is CASSVVADLNEQFF. In nucleotides, the CDR3 is TGTGCCAGCAGCGTAGTTGCTGACCTCAATGAGCAGTTCTTC.

V usage is TRBV28 and J usage is TRBJ1-1; 10 positions match TRBD1. V shed 6 bases and J 1 base; nucleotides not matched to a gene: 8. The CDR3 totals 16 residues. Germline V gene data show CDR1 as MDHEN and CDR2 as SYDVKM. The CDR3 loop reads CASSPDRGHWNTEAFF. In nucleotides, the CDR3 is TGTGCCAGCAGCCCCGACAGGGGGCACTGGAACACTGAAGCTTTCTTT.

This clone was seen a few times. The chain carries TRBV3-1 (or the pseudogene TRBV3-2) and TRBJ2-1; D may be TRBD2 (6 bases). CDR1 is LGHDT and CDR2 is YNNKEL in the germline V gene (reference sequence). The CDR3 loop spans 16 amino acids. Between the trimmed V and J ends, which lost 0 bases and 0 bases, there was a span of 9 bases. CDR3 bases: TGTGCCAGCAGCCAAGACCACGGGGGCTCCTACAATGAGCAGTTCTTC. Encoded protein: CASSQDHGGSYNEQFF.

The V call is TRBV19, the J call TRBJ1-5; D gene unclear. Germline V gene data show CDR1 as LNHDA and CDR2 as SQIVND (reference sequence). The CDR3 totals 16 residues. V was clipped by 2 bases and J by 2 bases, with 13 bases between them. Here the CDR3 reads CASSILGGLGNQPQHF. CDR3 DNA sequence: TGTGCCAGTAGTATACTAGGAGGGCTCGGCAATCAGCCCCAGCATTTT.